The sequence of this T cell receptor (beta chain) was determined in a study of T cell responses to AZD1222 COVID-19 vaccine. Germline CDR1 is WNHNN and CDR2 is SYGVQD (reference sequence). The CDR3 has 19 amino acids. The trim removed 0 bases at V and 2 bases at J, leaving 12 bases unmatched. The table came from immunoSEQ multiplex PCR; TCRdb's copy has only in-frame clones and leaves some out. The sample includes roughly 180,000 clones, 90% to 95% of them seen just once. The sample consisted of peripheral blood, taken on day 0 of AZD1222 vaccination. This chain links TRBV10-1 with TRBJ2-2; 7 nucleotides line up with TRBD1. The TCR sequence derives from an adult in good health. Written as DNA, the CDR3 is TGCGCCAGCAGTGAGTCAGGACCGAGGGGGCTACCCAACACCGGGGAGCTGTTTTTT. Its protein product is CASSESGPRGLPNTGELFF.